The next 4 T cell receptor beta chains were all read from a single sample in a study of blood T cell repertoires in COVID-19. Produced via immunoSEQ multiplex PCR; TCRdb's table is partial and in-frame only. Of fewer than 200,000 clones listed, around 90% were seen once; the top ten hold less than 3%. Input material: peripheral blood. These receptor sequences come from a middle-aged man with active or convalescent COVID-19.

The V gene is TRBV10-1, the J gene TRBJ2-7; 10 nucleotides match TRBD1. Germline values: CDR1 WNHNN, CDR2 SYGVQD (reference sequence). The junction had 4 bases not matched to a gene; V was cut back by 6 bases and J by 2 bases. CDR3 length: 14 residues. The CDR3 region is CASREGQGPYEQYF. Here the CDR3 DNA reads TGCGCCAGCAGGGAGGGACAGGGGCCCTACGAGCAGTACTTC.

The V gene is TRBV19, the J gene TRBJ2-5; 7 bases map to TRBD1. Germline CDR1 LNHDA, CDR2 SQIVND (reference sequence). Trimming took 7 bases from V and 6 from J; bases not matched to a gene: 14. This CDR3 is 15 amino acids long. Here the CDR3 reads CASTPDRTSMKTQYF. For the CDR3, the DNA is TGTGCCAGTACTCCGGACAGGACGTCCATGAAGACCCAGTACTTC.

V usage is TRBV27 and J usage is TRBJ2-3; 8 positions match TRBD1. Per germline, CDR1 MNHEY and CDR2 SMNVEV (reference sequence). V lost 4 bases to trimming and J lost 0 bases; unmatched junction nucleotides: 6. The CDR3 loop spans 16 amino acids. CDR3 DNA: TGTGCCAGCAGTTCTCGGACAGGGCGGAGCACAGATACGCAGTATTTT. Translating gives CASSSRTGRSTDTQYF.

V and J are TRBV28 and TRBJ2-7, with 7 nucleotides matching TRBD1. The germline V gene has CDR1 MDHEN and CDR2 SYDVKM. This CDR3 is built from 15 residues. V dropped 4 bases and J dropped 3; count of bases not matched to a gene: 9. The CDR3 DNA reads TGTGCCAGCAGTTCCTCTCTCAGGGGGTTCTACGAGCAGTACTTC. This translates into CASSSSLRGFYEQYF.